The clone carrying this TCR beta chain was counted a single time. The data were obtained in a study of blood T cell repertoires in COVID-19. Across the whole study: Sources were T cells, B-cell-depleted T cells, or PBMCs; the material itself was cDNA or gDNA.

The repertoire was sequenced with immunoSEQ multiplex PCR; TCRdb's copy has only in-frame clones and lacks some. This table holds a few hundred thousand clones, roughly 91% found once. Across over 20 US areas, participants ranged in age from about 18 to 89 years. Clinical histories supplied by participants themselves formed the basis of cohort assignment. During the 2 weeks before they entered the study, exposed participants had met someone with a PCR-confirmed or clinician-diagnosed COVID-19 case. The sequencing input was PBMCs or T cells enriched from blood (not recorded which). The receptor comes from a woman aged 50 to 60 who had been exposed to COVID-19.

CDR3 coding DNA: TGTGCCTGGAGTCGAGGGGTCGGGAGTAATGAGCAGTTCTTC. This sequence encodes CAWSRGVGSNEQFF. This chain connects TRBV30 to TRBJ2-1, with a possible D match to TRBD2 (6 bases). Trimming removed 2 bases from V and 7 bases from J, with 15 bases in between. Germline CDR1 is GTSNPN and CDR2 is SVGIG (reference sequence). CDR3 size: 14 residues.